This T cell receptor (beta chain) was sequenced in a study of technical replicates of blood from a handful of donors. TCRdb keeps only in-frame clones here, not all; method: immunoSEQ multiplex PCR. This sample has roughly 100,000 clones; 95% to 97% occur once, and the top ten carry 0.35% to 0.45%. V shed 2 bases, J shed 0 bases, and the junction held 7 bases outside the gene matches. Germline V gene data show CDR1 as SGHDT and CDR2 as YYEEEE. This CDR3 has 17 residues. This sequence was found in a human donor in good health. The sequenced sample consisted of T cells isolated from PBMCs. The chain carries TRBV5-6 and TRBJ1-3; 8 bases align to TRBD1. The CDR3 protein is CASSLGQGISSGNTIYF. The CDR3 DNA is TGTGCCAGCAGCTTAGGACAGGGTATCAGCTCTGGAAACACCATATATTTT.